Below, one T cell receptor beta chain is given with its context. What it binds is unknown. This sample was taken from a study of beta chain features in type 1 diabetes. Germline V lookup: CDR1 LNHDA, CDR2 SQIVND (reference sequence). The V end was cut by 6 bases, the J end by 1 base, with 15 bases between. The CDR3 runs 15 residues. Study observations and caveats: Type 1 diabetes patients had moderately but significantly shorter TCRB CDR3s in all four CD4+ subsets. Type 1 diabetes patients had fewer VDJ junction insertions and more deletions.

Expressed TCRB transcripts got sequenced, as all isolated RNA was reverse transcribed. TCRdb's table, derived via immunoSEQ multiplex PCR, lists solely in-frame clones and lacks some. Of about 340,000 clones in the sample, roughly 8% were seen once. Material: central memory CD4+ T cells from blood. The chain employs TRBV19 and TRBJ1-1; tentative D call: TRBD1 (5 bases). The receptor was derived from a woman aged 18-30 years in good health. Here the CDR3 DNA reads TGTGCCAGTAGGTCGACGGGGGTGACGAACACTGAAGCTTTCTTT. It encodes CASRSTGVTNTEAFF.